This T cell receptor (beta chain) was observed in a study of blood T cell repertoires in COVID-19. The overall study: PBMCs, B-cell-depleted T cells, or T cells provided the cDNA or gDNA that made up the material.

With 3 bases clipped from V and 4 bases from J, the junction kept 8 bases outside the gene matches. The V gene's germline CDR1 is SGHRS and CDR2 YFSETQ. This CDR3 spans 17 amino acids. The Seattle site enrolled patients during active infection and followed them longitudinally. The protocol was immunoSEQ multiplex PCR, while the TCRdb copy is restricted to in-frame clones and leaves out a portion. Altogether some 180,000 clones are present, approximately 84% being singletons, with the ten largest covering less than 3.5%. In its sample, this clone was seen once. The TCR was taken from a woman at least 80 years old with COVID-19, enrolled during active disease. The specimen was peripheral blood. The chain carries TRBV5-1 and TRBJ2-3; 13 nucleotides line up with TRBD2. Here the CDR3 reads CASSSEGTSGNSDTQYF. CDR3 in DNA: TGCGCCAGCAGCTCGGAAGGGACTAGCGGGAACTCAGATACGCAGTATTTT.